Listed here are 20 T cell receptor beta chains from one sample, sequenced in a study of long-term antiretroviral therapy in people with HIV. Running of the v3.0 immunoSEQ assay took place at survey level. The method was immunoSEQ multiplex PCR; TCRdb's version includes in-frame clones alone and lacks a portion of them. The table lists 35,000 or so clones, 90% to 95% of them singletons. Material: unsorted PBMCs, obtained 4.1 years after starting antiretroviral therapy. Every receptor here comes from a woman aged 45-65 years with HIV.

The rearrangement uses TRBV19 and TRBJ1-5, with D tentatively TRBD1 (5 bases). With 3 bases removed from V and 8 bases from J, the gap between germline ends came to 17 bases. CDR3 length: 15 amino acids. Germline values: CDR1 LNHDA, CDR2 SQIVND (reference sequence). In nucleotides, the CDR3 is TGTGCCAGTAGTATTGGGGCACTCGGGGGGGAGCCCCAGCATTTT. It is translated as CASSIGALGGEPQHF.

The rearrangement joins TRBV27 to TRBJ1-1, with a possible D match to TRBD1 (5 bases). The CDR3 extends over 13 amino acids. Trimming took 3 bases from V and 6 from J, leaving 11 bases between them. The germline CDR1 and CDR2 sequences are MNHEY and SMNVEV (reference sequence). CDR3 DNA: TGTGCCAGCAGTTTGGAGGGGAAGTCTGAAGCTTTCTTT. Amino acids: CASSLEGKSEAFF.

The chain has TRBV7-3 and TRBJ2-1; D not resolved. The CDR3 is 12 amino acids. V was clipped by 2 bases and J by 7 bases, with 6 bases between them. CDR1 and CDR2 (germline): SGHTA, FQGTGA. The CDR3 DNA is TGTGCCAGCAGCTTAGGCCGGAATGAGCAGTTCTTC. It translates to CASSLGRNEQFF.

V usage is TRBV7-9 and J usage is TRBJ2-1, with a possible D match to TRBD1 (5 bases). The length of the CDR3 is 14 residues. The ends were cut back, 5 bases at V and 5 bases at J, with 13 bases in the middle. Germline loops: CDR1 SEHNR, CDR2 FQNEAQ (reference sequence). CDR3 DNA: TGTGCCAGCAGCAAGGGGTCGATACACAATGAGCAGTTCTTC. Its protein product is CASSKGSIHNEQFF.

The chain couples TRBV29-1 to TRBJ2-7; D possibly corresponds to TRBD1 (7 bases). This CDR3 region has 14 residues. Germline CDR1 reads SQVTM; CDR2 reads ANQGSEA. Trimming stripped 3 bases from V and 4 bases from J, with 16 bases between. CDR3 DNA: TGCAGCGTTGACACCTCAGGGGGGTTGTACGAGCAGTACTTC. The encoded protein is CSVDTSGGLYEQYF.

With regard to this clone: This sample includes further DNA sequences coding for the same CDR3. The chain joins TRBV27 to TRBJ2-1, with 7 bases fitting TRBD2. Germline V lookup: CDR1 MNHEY, CDR2 SMNVEV (reference sequence). The V gene end was trimmed by 5 bases and the J gene end by 6 bases; junction bases not matched to a gene: 7. The CDR3 has 14 amino acids. CDR3 region: CASSGTMGGNEQFF. In nucleotides, the CDR3 is TGTGCCAGCAGTGGGACTATGGGAGGCAATGAGCAGTTCTTC.

J is TRBJ2-7 and V is TRBV30; D gene ambiguous. Trimming took 4 bases from V and 2 from J, leaving 6 bases between them. There are 11 residues in the CDR3. The germline gives CDR1 GTSNPN, CDR2 SVGIG (reference sequence). CDR3 sequence (DNA): TGTGCCTGGAAGGCAGCCTACGAGCAGTACTTC. This gives the protein CAWKAAYEQYF.

The chain joins TRBV10-3 to TRBJ2-7, with D tentatively TRBD2 (6 bases). Trimming removed 5 bases from V and 0 bases from J, with 14 bases in between. CDR3 size: 15 residues. Looked up from germline, CDR1 is ENHRY and CDR2 is SYGVKD. The CDR3 DNA reads TGTGCCATCAGTTCTCCGGGACTCGACTCCTACGAGCAGTACTTC. Translation: CAISSPGLDSYEQYF.

This clone came up a few times. The genes are TRBV5-4 and TRBJ2-7; D unresolved. Between the trimmed V and J ends, which lost 3 bases and 0 bases, there was a span of 7 bases. The CDR3 has 13 amino acids. Looked up from germline, CDR1 is SGHNT and CDR2 is YYREEE (reference sequence). The CDR3 coding sequence is TGTGCCAGCAGCTACCCGAGCTCCTACGAGCAGTACTTC. Translation gives CASSYPSSYEQYF.

The chain carries TRBV11-2 and TRBJ2-7; TRBD1 matches at 7 bases. Germline V gene lookup returns CDR1 SGHAT and CDR2 FQNNGV. The CDR3 contains 14 residues. V lost 6 bases and J lost 0; bases outside the gene matches: 5. The CDR3 region is CASRRGDSSYEQYF. CDR3 coding DNA: TGTGCCAGCAGGCGTGGGGACAGCTCCTACGAGCAGTACTTC.

The chain carries TRBV19 and TRBJ2-2; 7 nucleotides agree with TRBD1. In germline, CDR1 is LNHDA, CDR2 SQIVND (reference sequence). CDR3 length equals 14 residues. V lost 8 bases, J lost 6 bases, and 9 bases stayed unmatched. The chain's CDR3 is CASGKQGMAGELFF. CDR3 DNA: TGTGCCAGTGGAAAACAGGGGATGGCCGGGGAGCTGTTTTTT.

The genes are TRBV30 and TRBJ1-1; perhaps TRBD1 as D (6 bases). Trimming took off 3 bases at V and 4 bases at J, with 12 bases between the two ends. CDR3 length: 13 amino acids. CDR1 is GTSNPN and CDR2 is SVGIG in the germline V gene (reference sequence). The CDR3 DNA follows: TGTGCCTGGAGCAGGGGCGATGGCACTGAAGCTTTCTTT. Amino acids: CAWSRGDGTEAFF.

As DNA, the CDR3 is TGTGCCAGCAGTTACCCATTCGACAGTTCCCTCAAGCAGTACTTC. Translation gives CASSYPFDSSLKQYF. The genes are TRBV6-5 and TRBJ2-7, with a tentative D call TRBD1 (5 bases). The CDR3 is 15 residues long. Germline V gene sequence: CDR1 MNHEY, CDR2 SVGAGI. With 2 bases removed from V and 8 bases from J, the gap between germline ends came to 19 bases.

The rearrangement uses TRBV6-4 and TRBJ2-3; TRBD2 agrees at 10 bases. With 5 bases clipped from V and 2 bases from J, the junction kept 4 bases outside the gene matches. There are 15 residues in the CDR3. Germline CDR1 MRHNA, CDR2 SNTAGT. CDR3 protein: CASSRGTSDTDTQYF. The CDR3 nucleotides read TGTGCCAGCAGTCGCGGGACTAGCGACACAGATACGCAGTATTTT.

CDR3 coding DNA: TGTGCCAGCAGCTTAGAGGGACGGCACTTCAGGGCCTATGGCTACACCTTC. Translated: CASSLEGRHFRAYGYTF. This chain links TRBV7-2 with TRBJ1-2; D perhaps matches TRBD1 (5 bases). The V and J ends lost 1 base and 4 bases respectively, with 19 bases between them. CDR3 length: 17 residues. Germline CDR1 reads SGHTA; CDR2 reads FQGNSA.

The gene calls are TRBV6-1 and TRBJ2-7; D is uncertain. The CDR3 has 13 amino acids. V was shortened by 2 bases and J by 3 bases, with 8 bases between the two germline ends. Germline V gene sequence: CDR1 MNHNS, CDR2 SASEGT. The CDR3 DNA reads TGTGCCAGCAGTGAATACTTAGGCTACGAGCAGTACTTC. Translated, it gives CASSEYLGYEQYF.

This chain connects TRBV5-4 to TRBJ2-7; 7 positions agree with TRBD2. Germline CDR1 SGHNT, CDR2 YYREEE (reference sequence). The CDR3 covers 15 residues. The trim removed 0 bases at V and 4 bases at J, leaving 7 bases unmatched. The CDR3 loop reads CASSLGRGGLYEQYF. The DNA of the CDR3 is TGTGCCAGCAGCTTGGGCCGCGGGGGACTATACGAGCAGTACTTC. Using reference TRBV5-4 and TRBJ2-7 for the parts outside the CDR3, the full variable domain is ETGVTQSPTHLIKTRGQQVTLRCSSQSGHNTVSWYQQALGQGPQFIFQYYREEENGRGNFPPRFSGLQFPNYSSELNVNALELDDSALYLCASSLGRGGLYEQYFGPGTRLTVT.

The rearrangement links TRBV6-6 to TRBJ2-5; D may match TRBD1 or TRBD2 (5 bases each). The ends were cut back, 2 bases at V and 2 bases at J, with 12 bases in the middle. In germline, CDR1 is MNHNY, CDR2 SVGAGI (reference sequence). The CDR3 spans 15 residues. CDR3: CASSYGGWGQETQYF. As DNA, the CDR3 is TGTGCCAGCAGTTACGGGGGATGGGGTCAAGAGACCCAGTACTTC.

J is TRBJ1-1 and V is TRBV5-1; D is unresolved. CDR3 length: 14 amino acids. Trimming removed 0 bases at V and 1 base at J, with 7 bases between. From germline, CDR1 is SGHRS and CDR2 YFSETQ. The CDR3 DNA sequence: TGCGCCAGCAGCTTGGGGAGTAGGAACACTGAAGCTTTCTTT. Its protein product is CASSLGSRNTEAFF.

The chain joins TRBV7-9 to TRBJ2-6, with no clear D. V lost 5 bases to trimming and J lost 0 bases, with 8 bases between them. This CDR3 region has 15 residues. Germline V gene data show CDR1 as SEHNR and CDR2 as FQNEAQ (reference sequence). The CDR3: CASSVDGSGANVLTF. The DNA for the CDR3 is TGTGCCAGCAGCGTGGATGGCTCTGGGGCCAACGTCCTGACTTTC.